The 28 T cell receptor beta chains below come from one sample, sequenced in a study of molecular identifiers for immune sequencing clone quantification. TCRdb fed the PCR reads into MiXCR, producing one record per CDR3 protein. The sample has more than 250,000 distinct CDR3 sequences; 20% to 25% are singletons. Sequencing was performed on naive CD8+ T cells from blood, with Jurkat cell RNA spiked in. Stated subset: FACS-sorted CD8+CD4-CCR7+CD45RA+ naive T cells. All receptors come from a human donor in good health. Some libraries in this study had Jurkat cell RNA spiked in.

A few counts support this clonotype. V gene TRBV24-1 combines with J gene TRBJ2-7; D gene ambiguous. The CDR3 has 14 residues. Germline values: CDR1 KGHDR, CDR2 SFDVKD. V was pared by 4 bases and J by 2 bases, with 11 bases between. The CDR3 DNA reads TGTGCCACCAGTGACTGTGACGGAACCTACGAGCAGTACTTC. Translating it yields CATSDCDGTYEQYF.

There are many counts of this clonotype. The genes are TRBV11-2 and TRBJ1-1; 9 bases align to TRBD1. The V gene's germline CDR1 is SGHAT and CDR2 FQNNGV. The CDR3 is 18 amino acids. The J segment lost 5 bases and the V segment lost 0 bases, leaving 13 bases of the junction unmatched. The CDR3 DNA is TGTGCCAGCAGCTTAGATGAGGGGACAGGGATCCGGAGAACTGAAGCTTTCTTT. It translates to CASSLDEGTGIRRTEAFF.

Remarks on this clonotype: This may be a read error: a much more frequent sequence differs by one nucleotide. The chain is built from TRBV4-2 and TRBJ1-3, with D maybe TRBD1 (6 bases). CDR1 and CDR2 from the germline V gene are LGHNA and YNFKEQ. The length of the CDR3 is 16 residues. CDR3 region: CANSQDSAGAGNTIYF. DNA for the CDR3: TGTGCCAACAGCCAAGATTCGGCAGGGGCTGGAAACACCATATATTTT.

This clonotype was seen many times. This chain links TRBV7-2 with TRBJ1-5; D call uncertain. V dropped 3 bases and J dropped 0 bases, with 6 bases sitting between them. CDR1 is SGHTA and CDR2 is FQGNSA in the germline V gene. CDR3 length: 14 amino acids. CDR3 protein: CASSFSNSNQPQHF. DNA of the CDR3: TGTGCCAGCAGCTTCAGTAATAGCAATCAGCCCCAGCATTTT.

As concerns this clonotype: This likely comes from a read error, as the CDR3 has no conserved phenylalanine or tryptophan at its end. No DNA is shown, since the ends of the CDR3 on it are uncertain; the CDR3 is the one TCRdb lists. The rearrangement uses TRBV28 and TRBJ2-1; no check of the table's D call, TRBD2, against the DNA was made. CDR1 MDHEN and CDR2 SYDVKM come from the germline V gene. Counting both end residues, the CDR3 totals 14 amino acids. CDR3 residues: CASSALAGGLSFFL.

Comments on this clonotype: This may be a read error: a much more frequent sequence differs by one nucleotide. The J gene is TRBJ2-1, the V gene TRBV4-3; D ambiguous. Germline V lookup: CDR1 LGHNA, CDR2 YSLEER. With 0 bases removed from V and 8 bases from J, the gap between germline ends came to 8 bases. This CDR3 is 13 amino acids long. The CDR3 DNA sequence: TGCGCCAGCAGCCAAGATGACGGGTATGAGCAGTTCTTC. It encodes CASSQDDGYEQFF.

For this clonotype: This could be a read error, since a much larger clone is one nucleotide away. The CDR3 DNA sequence: TGTGCCAGCAGTTTCGGACCAGGAGAAGAGACCCAGTGCTTC. Translated: CASSFGPGEETQCF. The chain employs TRBV12-3 or TRBV12-4 and TRBJ2-5; D is undetermined. The CDR3 contains 14 residues.

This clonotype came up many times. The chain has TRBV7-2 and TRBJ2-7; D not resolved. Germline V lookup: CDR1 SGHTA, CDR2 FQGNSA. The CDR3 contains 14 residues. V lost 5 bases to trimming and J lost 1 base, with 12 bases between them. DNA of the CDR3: TGTGCCAGCAGCGCCTTACAGAGTTCCTACGAGCAGTACTTC. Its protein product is CASSALQSSYEQYF.

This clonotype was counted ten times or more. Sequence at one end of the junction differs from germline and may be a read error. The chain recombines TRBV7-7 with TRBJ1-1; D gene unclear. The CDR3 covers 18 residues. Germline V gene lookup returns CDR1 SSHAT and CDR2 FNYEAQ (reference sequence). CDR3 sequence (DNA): TGTGCTAGCAGCTTAAAATCTCACAGAGGTGTAATGAACACTGAAGCTTTCTTT. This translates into CASSLKSHRGVMNTEAFF. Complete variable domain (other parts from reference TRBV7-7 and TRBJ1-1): GAGVSQSPRYKVTKRGQDVTLRCDPISSHATLYWYQQALGQGPEFLTYFNYEAQPDKSGLPSDRFSAERPEGSISTLTIQRTEQRDSAMYRCASSLKSHRGVMNTEAFFGQGTRLTVV.

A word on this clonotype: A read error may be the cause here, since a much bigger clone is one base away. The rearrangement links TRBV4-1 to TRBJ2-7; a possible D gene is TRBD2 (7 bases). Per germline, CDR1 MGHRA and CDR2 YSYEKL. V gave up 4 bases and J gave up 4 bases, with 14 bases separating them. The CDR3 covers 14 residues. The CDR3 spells CASSPGDGGYEQYF. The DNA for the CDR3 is TGCGCCAGCAGCCCAGGGGACGGGGGGTACGAGCAGTACTTC.

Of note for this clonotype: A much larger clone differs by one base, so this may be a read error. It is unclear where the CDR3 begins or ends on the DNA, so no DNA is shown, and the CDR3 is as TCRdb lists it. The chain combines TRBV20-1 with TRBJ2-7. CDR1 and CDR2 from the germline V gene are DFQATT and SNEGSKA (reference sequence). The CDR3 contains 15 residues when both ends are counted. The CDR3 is CSARVGQGATYEQHF.

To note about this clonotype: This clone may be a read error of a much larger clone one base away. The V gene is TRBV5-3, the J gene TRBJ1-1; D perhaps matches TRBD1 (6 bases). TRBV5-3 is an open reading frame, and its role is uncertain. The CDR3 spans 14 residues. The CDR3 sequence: CASSFWGRGTEAFF. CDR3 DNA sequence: TGTGCCAGCAGCTTCTGGGGCAGGGGCACTGAAGCTTTCTTT.

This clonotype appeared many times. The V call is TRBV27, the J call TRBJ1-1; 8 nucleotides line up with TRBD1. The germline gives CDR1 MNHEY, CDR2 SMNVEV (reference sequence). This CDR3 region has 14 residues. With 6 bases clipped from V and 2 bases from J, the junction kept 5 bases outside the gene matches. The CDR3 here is CASSPGGVNTEAFF. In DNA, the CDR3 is TGTGCCAGCAGCCCAGGGGGCGTCAACACTGAAGCTTTCTTT.

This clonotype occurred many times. The CDR3 DNA sequence: TGCGCCAGCAGCCAAGACGGAGATACGCAGTATTTT. It codes for CASSQDGDTQYF. J is TRBJ2-3 and V is TRBV4-1; D unclear. V shed 0 bases and J shed 5 bases, with 3 bases lying between them. Germline V gene sequence: CDR1 MGHRA, CDR2 YSYEKL. The CDR3 runs 12 residues.

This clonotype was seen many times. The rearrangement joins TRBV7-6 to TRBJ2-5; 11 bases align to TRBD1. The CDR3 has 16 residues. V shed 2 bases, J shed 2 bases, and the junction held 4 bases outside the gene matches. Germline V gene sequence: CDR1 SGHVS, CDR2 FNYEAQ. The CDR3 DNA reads TGTGCCAGCAGCTTAAGGAGGGACAGGGGGCAAGAGACCCAGTACTTC. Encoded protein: CASSLRRDRGQETQYF.

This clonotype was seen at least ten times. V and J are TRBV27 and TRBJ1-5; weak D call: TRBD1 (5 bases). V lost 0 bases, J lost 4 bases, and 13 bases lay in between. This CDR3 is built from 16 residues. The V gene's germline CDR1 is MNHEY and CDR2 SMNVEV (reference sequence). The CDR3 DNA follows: TGTGCCAGCAGTTTATCCTTCGACAGAAGTAATCAGCCCCAGCATTTT. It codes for CASSLSFDRSNQPQHF.

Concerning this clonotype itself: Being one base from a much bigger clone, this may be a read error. The CDR3 here is CASSPWVSYEQYF. The DNA for the CDR3 is TGTGCCAGCAGCCCCTGGGTCAGCTACGAGCAGTACTTC. The chain employs TRBV11-2 and TRBJ2-7; D unclear. CDR3 length: 13 amino acids. Trimming left V 5 bases short and J 3 bases short, with 11 bases between. CDR1 is SGHAT, CDR2 FQNNGV, per germline. Complete variable domain (other parts from reference TRBV11-2 and TRBJ2-7): EAGVAQSPRYKIIEKRQSVAFWCNPISGHATLYWYQQILGQGPKLLIQFQNNGVVDDSQLPKDRFSAERLKGVDSTLKIQPAKLEDSAVYLCASSPWVSYEQYFGPGTRLTVT.

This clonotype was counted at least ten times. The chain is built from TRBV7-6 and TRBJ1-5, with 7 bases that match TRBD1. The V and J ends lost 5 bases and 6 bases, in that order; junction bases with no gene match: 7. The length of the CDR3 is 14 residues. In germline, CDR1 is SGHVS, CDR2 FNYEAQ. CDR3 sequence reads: CASSEETGFQPQHF. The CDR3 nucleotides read TGTGCCAGCAGCGAAGAGACAGGGTTTCAGCCCCAGCATTTT.

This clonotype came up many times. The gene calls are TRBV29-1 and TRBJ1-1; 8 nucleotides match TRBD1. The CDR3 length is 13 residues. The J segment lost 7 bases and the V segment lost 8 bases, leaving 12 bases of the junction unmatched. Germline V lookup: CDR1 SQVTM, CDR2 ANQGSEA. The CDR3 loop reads CSTILRGQVEAFF. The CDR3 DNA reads TGCAGCACGATCCTCAGGGGGCAAGTTGAAGCTTTCTTT.

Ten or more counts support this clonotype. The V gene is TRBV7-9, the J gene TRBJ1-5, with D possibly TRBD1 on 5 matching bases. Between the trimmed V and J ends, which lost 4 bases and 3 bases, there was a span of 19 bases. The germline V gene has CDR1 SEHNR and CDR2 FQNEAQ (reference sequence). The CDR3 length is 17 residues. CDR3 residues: CASSSTYSDNSNQPQHF. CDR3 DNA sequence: TGTGCCAGCAGCTCCACTTATTCGGACAATTCCAATCAGCCCCAGCATTTT.

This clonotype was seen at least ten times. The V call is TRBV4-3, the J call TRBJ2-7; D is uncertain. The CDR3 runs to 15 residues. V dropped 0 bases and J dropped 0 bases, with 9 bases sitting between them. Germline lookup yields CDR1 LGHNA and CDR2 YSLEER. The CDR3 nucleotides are TGCGCCAGCAGCCAAGAGGGTCTAGGCTCCTACGAGCAGTACTTC. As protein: CASSQEGLGSYEQYF.

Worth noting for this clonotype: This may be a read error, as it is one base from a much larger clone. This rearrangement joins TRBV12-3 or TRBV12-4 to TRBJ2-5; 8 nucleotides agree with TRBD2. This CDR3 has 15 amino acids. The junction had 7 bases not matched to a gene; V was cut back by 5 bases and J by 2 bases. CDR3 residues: CASSLGGGFQETQYF. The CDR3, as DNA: TGTGCCAGCAGTCTTGGCGGGGGGTTTCAAGAGACCCAGTACTTC.

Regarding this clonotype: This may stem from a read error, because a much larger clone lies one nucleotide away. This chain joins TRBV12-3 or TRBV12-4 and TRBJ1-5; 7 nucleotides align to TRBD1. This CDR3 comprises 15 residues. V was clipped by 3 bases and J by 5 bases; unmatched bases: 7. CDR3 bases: TGTGCCAGCAGTTTGCAGGGAGGGGGCGATCAGCCCCAGCATTTT. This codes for CASSLQGGGDQPQHF.

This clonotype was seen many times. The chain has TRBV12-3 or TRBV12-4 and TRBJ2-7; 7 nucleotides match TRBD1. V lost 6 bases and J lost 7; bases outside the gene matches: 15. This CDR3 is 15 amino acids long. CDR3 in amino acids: CASRPDRVPHLEQYF. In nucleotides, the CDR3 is TGTGCCAGCAGACCTGACAGGGTACCCCATTTGGAGCAGTACTTC.

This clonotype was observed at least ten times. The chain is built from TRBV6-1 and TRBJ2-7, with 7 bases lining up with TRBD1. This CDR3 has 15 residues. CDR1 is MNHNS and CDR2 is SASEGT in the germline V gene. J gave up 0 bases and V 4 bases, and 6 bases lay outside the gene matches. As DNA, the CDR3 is TGTGCCAGCAGTGCTGACAGGGCTAGCTCCTACGAGCAGTACTTC. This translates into CASSADRASSYEQYF.

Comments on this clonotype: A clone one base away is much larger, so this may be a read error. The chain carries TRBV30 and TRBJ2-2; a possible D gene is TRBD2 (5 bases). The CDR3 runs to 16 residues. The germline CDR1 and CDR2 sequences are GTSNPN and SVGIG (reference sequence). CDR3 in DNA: TGTGCCTGGGGTGTATCCGGGATCGGTGGATTTGGGGAGCTGTTTTTT. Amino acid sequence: CAWGVSGIGGFGELFF.

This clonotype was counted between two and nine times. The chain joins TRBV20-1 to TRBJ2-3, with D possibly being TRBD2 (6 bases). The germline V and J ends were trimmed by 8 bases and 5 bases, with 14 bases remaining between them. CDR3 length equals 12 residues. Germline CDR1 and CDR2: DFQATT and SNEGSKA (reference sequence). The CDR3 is CSSLASVDTQYF. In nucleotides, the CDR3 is TGCAGTTCCCTCGCTAGCGTAGATACGCAGTATTTT.

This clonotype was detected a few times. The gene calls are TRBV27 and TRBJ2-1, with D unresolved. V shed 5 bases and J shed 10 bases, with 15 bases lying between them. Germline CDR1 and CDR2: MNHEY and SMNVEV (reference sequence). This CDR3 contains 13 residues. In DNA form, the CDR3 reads TGTGCCAGCAGTCCCCCACCCCTGCTAGAGCAGTTCTTC. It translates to CASSPPPLLEQFF.